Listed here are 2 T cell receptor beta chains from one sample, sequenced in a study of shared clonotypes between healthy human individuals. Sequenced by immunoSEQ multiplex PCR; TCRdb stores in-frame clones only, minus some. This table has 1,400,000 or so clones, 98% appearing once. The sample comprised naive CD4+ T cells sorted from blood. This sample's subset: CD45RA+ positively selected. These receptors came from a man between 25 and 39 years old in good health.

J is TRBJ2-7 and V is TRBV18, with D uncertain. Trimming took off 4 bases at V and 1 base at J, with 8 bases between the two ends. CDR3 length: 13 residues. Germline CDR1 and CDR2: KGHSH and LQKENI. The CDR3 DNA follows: TGTGCCAGCTCACTCAAGGAATCCTACGAGCAGTACTTC. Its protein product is CASSLKESYEQYF.

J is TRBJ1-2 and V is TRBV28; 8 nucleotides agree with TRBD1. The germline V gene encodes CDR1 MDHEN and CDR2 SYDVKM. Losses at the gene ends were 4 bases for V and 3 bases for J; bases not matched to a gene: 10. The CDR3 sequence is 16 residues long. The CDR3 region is CASSSGQGPAYYGYTF. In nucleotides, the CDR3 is TGTGCCAGCAGTTCAGGACAGGGCCCAGCATACTATGGCTACACCTTC.